The clone carrying this T cell receptor beta chain showed up just a few times. The antigen is not known. These data originate in a study of response to subunit inactivated influenza vaccine. Regarding the study as a whole: It was the authors' suggestion that each seasonal influenza vaccination recruits few new T cells.

TCRdb called the RT-PCR reads again in MiXCR, with one record for every CDR3 protein. This sample has 450,000 to 600,000 distinct CDR3 sequences, with approximately 15% found just once. The V segment lost 1 base and the J segment 1 base; nucleotides outside the gene matches: 0. The germline V gene has CDR1 DFQATT and CDR2 SNEGSKA (reference sequence). The CDR3 totals 14 residues. The chain couples TRBV20-1 to TRBJ2-2, with TRBD2 matching over 7 bases. The sequencing used CD4+ T cells sorted from PBMCs, collected 23 to 25 months after vaccination. The TCR sequence derives from a man between 50 and 69 years old who received an inactivated influenza vaccine. CDR3: CSARASGNTGELFF. The CDR3 DNA reads as TGCAGTGCTAGAGCTAGCGGGAACACCGGGGAGCTGTTTTTT.